The 31 T cell receptor beta chains below all came from one sample that was sequenced in a study of response to subunit inactivated influenza vaccine (dated by TCRdb to the late 2010s). Libraries were built with RT-PCR. Sequencing used an Illumina HiSeq 2500. TCRdb reprocessing: public reads trimmed at Q25 with fastp, clones called with MiXCR, in-frame beta chains kept. Every entry covers one CDR3 protein and lists the most common genes and DNA from its rows. This sample lists 150,000 to 200,000 distinct CDR3 sequences; about 10% were detected once. The leading ten clones occupy roughly 11% of the sample. The sample was non-naive T cells sorted from PBMCs, taken on the day of vaccination. The meaning of the sample's cell subset or site label: memory T cell fraction. All receptors come from a man aged 50 to 59 who received an inactivated influenza vaccine. Donor details come from another sample of the same person, matched by shared clones.

The CDR3: CASSQYQGDTEAFF. The CDR3 DNA reads as TGCGCCAGCAGCCAATATCAGGGGGACACTGAAGCTTTCTTT. J is TRBJ1-1 and V is TRBV4-1, with 7 bases that match TRBD1. This CDR3 contains 14 residues. V shed 2 bases, J shed 3 bases, and the junction held 3 bases outside the gene matches. Germline V gene data show CDR1 as MGHRA and CDR2 as YSYEKL.

This clonotype was detected only a few times. The chain is built from TRBV19 and TRBJ1-2, with D possibly TRBD1 on 5 matching bases. The CDR3 length is 15 residues. V lost 3 bases, J lost 4 bases, and 15 bases lay in between. Germline lookup yields CDR1 LNHDA and CDR2 SQIVND (reference sequence). CDR3 amino acids: CASSISSTGGYGYTF. In DNA, the CDR3 is TGTGCCAGTAGTATTTCTTCAACAGGCGGCTATGGCTACACCTTC.

This clonotype was recorded many times. The chain combines TRBV4-1 with TRBJ2-7, with D possibly called TRBD1 or TRBD2 (5 bases each). The ends were cut back, 4 bases at V and 0 bases at J, with 16 bases in the middle. Germline loops: CDR1 MGHRA, CDR2 YSYEKL. This CDR3 has 16 amino acids. The CDR3 reads CASSRVGAGSSYEQYF. For the CDR3, the DNA is TGCGCCAGCAGCCGAGTTGGGGCTGGGAGCTCCTACGAGCAGTACTTC.

This clonotype was recorded many times. This sequence joins TRBV29-1 and TRBJ2-7; D possibly uses TRBD1 or TRBD2 (5 bases each). Germline V lookup: CDR1 SQVTM, CDR2 ANQGSEA. The CDR3 extends over 13 amino acids. Trimming cost V 6 bases and J 5 bases, with 17 bases left between them. The DNA of the CDR3 is TGCAGCGTGGGCTCGAATGGGGGAAACGAGCAGTACTTC. It codes for CSVGSNGGNEQYF.

The chain is built from TRBV5-1 and TRBJ2-7, with 8 bases matching TRBD1. Germline lookup yields CDR1 SGHRS and CDR2 YFSETQ. This CDR3 has 14 amino acids. Trimming took 0 bases from V and 6 from J; bases not matched to a gene: 5. CDR3 sequence: CASSLAQGAREQYF. The CDR3 nucleotides read TGCGCCAGCAGCTTGGCGCAGGGGGCGCGCGAGCAGTACTTC.

This clonotype was observed a handful of times. The chain has TRBV29-1 and TRBJ1-2, with no clear D. The CDR3 spans 12 residues. Trimming pared 5 bases from V and 8 bases from J, leaving 15 bases between. The V gene's germline CDR1 is SQVTM and CDR2 ANQGSEA. The CDR3 DNA reads TGCAGCGTTATCGAGGGATCGAAAGGCTACACCTTC. Translation gives CSVIEGSKGYTF. Supplemented by reference TRBV29-1 and TRBJ1-2, the full variable domain reads SAVISQKPSRDICQRGTSLTIQCQVDSQVTMMFWYRQQPGQSLTLIATANQGSEATYESGFVIDKFPISRPNLTFSTLTVSNMSPEDSSIYLCSVIEGSKGYTFGSGTRLTVV.

The rearrangement uses TRBV2 and TRBJ2-2, with a possible D match to TRBD2 (6 bases). V lost 2 bases to trimming and J lost 3 bases, with 10 bases between them. Germline assignment: CDR1 SNHLY and CDR2 FYNNEI. The CDR3 runs 15 residues. The CDR3 DNA sequence: TGTGCCAGCAGTGAATGGGGAGGAGACACCGGGGAGCTGTTTTTT. Encoded protein: CASSEWGGDTGELFF. The variable domain in full, with the rest retrieved from reference TRBV2 and TRBJ2-2, is EPEVTQTPSHQVTQMGQEVILRCVPISNHLYFYWYRQILGQKVEFLVSFYNNEISEKSEIFDDQFSVERPDGSNFTLKIRSTKLEDSAMYFCASSEWGGDTGELFFGEGSRLTVL.

This clonotype appeared a few times. V gene TRBV6-1 combines with J gene TRBJ1-2; possibly TRBD1 for D (5 bases). Germline-derived CDR1 and CDR2 are MNHNS and SASEGT. CDR3 length: 20 residues. The V gene lost 4 bases and the J gene lost 2 bases, with 29 bases spanning the gap. The CDR3 loop reads CASSGSRGRSPGLINYGYTF. The CDR3 DNA reads as TGTGCCAGCAGTGGCAGTCGAGGGCGCTCTCCGGGACTAATAAACTATGGCTACACCTTC.

This clonotype was counted at least ten times. The V call is TRBV5-1, the J call TRBJ2-1, with a tentative D call TRBD1 (6 bases). V dropped 4 bases and J dropped 10 bases, with 15 bases sitting between them. CDR3 size: 13 residues. The germline gives CDR1 SGHRS, CDR2 YFSETQ. For the CDR3, the DNA is TGCGCCAGCAGCGCGAACGATCAGGGGGAGCAGTTCTTC. Its protein is CASSANDQGEQFF.

At least ten counts were recorded for this clonotype. J is TRBJ2-7 and V is TRBV11-2, with D maybe TRBD1 (6 bases). Germline V gene sequence: CDR1 SGHAT, CDR2 FQNNGV. The CDR3 is 15 residues long. V lost 6 bases and J lost 3, with 18 bases in between. For the CDR3, the DNA is TGTGCCAGCAGTACAGGACCAGGGGCAAGCTACGAGCAGTACTTC. As protein: CASSTGPGASYEQYF.

This clonotype was picked up a small number of times. V and J are TRBV15 and TRBJ2-5; D is possibly TRBD1 (7 bases). Per germline, CDR1 LNHNV and CDR2 YYDKDF (reference sequence). Trimming pared 0 bases from V and 7 bases from J, leaving 12 bases between. The CDR3 consists of 14 residues. The CDR3 DNA is TGTGCCACCAGCAGAGATTGGCAGGGGGGGACCCAGTACTTC. Protein sequence: CATSRDWQGGTQYF.

This clonotype was counted many times. The chain recombines TRBV11-2 with TRBJ2-7; 9 nucleotides line up with TRBD1. The CDR3 length is 16 residues. Losses at the gene ends were 3 bases for V and 5 bases for J; bases not matched to a gene: 11. Germline-derived CDR1 and CDR2 are SGHAT and FQNNGV. The CDR3 protein is CASSFIRGQGLNEQYF. DNA of the CDR3: TGTGCCAGCAGCTTTATCCGGGGACAGGGACTAAACGAGCAGTACTTC. The entire variable domain, with the rest obtained from reference TRBV11-2 and TRBJ2-7, is as follows: EAGVAQSPRYKIIEKRQSVAFWCNPISGHATLYWYQQILGQGPKLLIQFQNNGVVDDSQLPKDRFSAERLKGVDSTLKIQPAKLEDSAVYLCASSFIRGQGLNEQYFGPGTRLTVT.

The V gene is TRBV9, the J gene TRBJ2-2; D remains ambiguous. V lost 0 bases and J 5 bases, leaving 14 bases between the germline ends. CDR1 SGDLS and CDR2 YYNGEE come from the germline V gene. The CDR3 runs to 16 residues. The CDR3: CASSVAIRTETGELFF. CDR3 sequence (DNA): TGTGCCAGCAGCGTAGCCATACGGACGGAAACCGGGGAGCTGTTTTTT.

CDR3 DNA sequence: TGCAGCGTTCGGACAGGCACTGGGGCCAACGTCCTGACTTTC. Translation: CSVRTGTGANVLTF. The chain employs TRBV29-1 and TRBJ2-6, with 7 bases lining up with TRBD1. V shed 5 bases and J 2 bases; nucleotides not matched to a gene: 3. The CDR3 totals 14 residues. Looked up from germline, CDR1 is SQVTM and CDR2 is ANQGSEA.

This clonotype was seen more than once but under ten times. The J gene is TRBJ2-3, the V gene TRBV3-1, with TRBD1 matching over 8 bases. The V gene end was trimmed by 1 base and the J gene end by 6 bases; junction bases not matched to a gene: 9. The CDR3 extends over 16 amino acids. CDR1 and CDR2 from the germline V gene are LGHDT and YNNKEL (reference sequence). The CDR3 nucleotides are TGTGCCAGCAGCCAAGTCCAGGACAGGGCGTCGGATACGCAGTATTTT. This translates into CASSQVQDRASDTQYF.

This clonotype was counted ten times or more. V and J are TRBV3-1 and TRBJ1-3; unclear D gene. This CDR3 spans 16 amino acids. Trimming removed 0 bases from V and 4 bases from J, with 13 bases in between. CDR1 LGHDT and CDR2 YNNKEL come from the germline V gene (reference sequence). DNA for the CDR3: TGTGCCAGCAGCCAAGAGTATGGACTCTTGGGAAACACCATATATTTT. It codes for CASSQEYGLLGNTIYF.

This clonotype was recorded a few times. This chain links TRBV20-1 with TRBJ2-3; 8 positions agree with TRBD1. CDR3 size: 15 residues. V was clipped by 0 bases and J by 3 bases; unmatched bases: 5. CDR1 is DFQATT, CDR2 SNEGSKA, per germline (reference sequence). The CDR3 loop is CSARDRGRLTDTQYF. CDR3 nucleotide sequence: TGCAGTGCTAGAGACAGGGGGCGCTTAACAGATACGCAGTATTTT.

The sample holds a few counts of this clonotype. The V call is TRBV12-3 or TRBV12-4, the J call TRBJ2-2; D gene unclear. This CDR3 is 14 amino acids long. Trimming took off 7 bases at V and 0 bases at J, with 9 bases between the two ends. Here the CDR3 reads CASILGANTGELFF. In DNA, the CDR3 is TGTGCCAGCATCCTTGGGGCGAACACCGGGGAGCTGTTTTTT.

This clonotype has just a few counts. J is TRBJ2-5 and V is TRBV20-1, with 9 bases fitting TRBD2. The germline V gene has CDR1 DFQATT and CDR2 SNEGSKA (reference sequence). The V and J ends lost 0 bases and 3 bases, in that order; junction bases with no gene match: 5. The CDR3 contains 15 residues. CDR3: CSAREVSGSKETQYF. The CDR3 nucleotides read TGCAGTGCTAGAGAGGTTAGCGGGAGTAAAGAGACCCAGTACTTC.

This clonotype was counted between two and nine times. The rearrangement joins TRBV14 to TRBJ1-6; no definite D call. Trimming cost V 4 bases and J 6 bases, with 13 bases left between them. CDR1 and CDR2 (germline): SGHDN, FVKESK. CDR3 length: 15 amino acids. The CDR3 spells CASSPLGLGNSPLHF. The CDR3 DNA follows: TGTGCCAGCAGCCCGTTGGGGTTGGGTAATTCACCCCTCCACTTT.

This clonotype came up a few times. V and J are TRBV29-1 and TRBJ1-1; D is uncertain. Per germline, CDR1 SQVTM and CDR2 ANQGSEA. V lost 4 bases to trimming and J lost 1 base, with 13 bases between them. The CDR3 loop spans 14 amino acids. The CDR3 DNA is TGCAGCGTTGTTTCTACCACAGCGAACACTGAAGCTTTCTTT. Protein product: CSVVSTTANTEAFF.

This clonotype was observed a few times. The chain is built from TRBV3-1 and TRBJ1-4, with a possible D match to TRBD1 (5 bases). The germline V and J ends were trimmed by 4 bases and 8 bases, with 14 bases remaining between them. Germline V gives CDR1 LGHDT, CDR2 YNNKEL (reference sequence). The CDR3 is 14 residues long. The CDR3 nucleotides read TGTGCCAGCAGCCTCGGGGGATTGAGGGAAAAACTGTTTTTT. This codes for CASSLGGLREKLFF. The entire variable domain, with the rest obtained from reference TRBV3-1 and TRBJ1-4, is as follows: DTAVSQTPKYLVTQMGNDKSIKCEQNLGHDTMYWYKQDSKKFLKIMFSYNNKELIINETVPNRFSPKSPDKAHLNLHINSLELGDSAVYFCASSLGGLREKLFFGSGTQLSVL.

This rearrangement joins TRBV7-2 to TRBJ2-3; D is uncertain. The CDR3 contains 13 residues. Looked up from germline, CDR1 is SGHTA and CDR2 is FQGNSA. V dropped 5 bases and J dropped 4 bases, with 10 bases sitting between them. The CDR3: CASSSPGADTQYF. CDR3 nucleotides: TGTGCCAGCAGCAGCCCTGGGGCAGATACGCAGTATTTT.

This clonotype was seen many times. The rearrangement links TRBV9 to TRBJ2-7; D remains ambiguous. V was cut by 3 bases and J by 9 bases, with 13 bases left in between. The CDR3 length is 12 residues. Germline V CDR1 and CDR2: SGDLS, YYNGEE. The CDR3 reads CASSGSESRQYF. Here the CDR3 DNA reads TGTGCCAGCAGCGGATCCGAGTCCAGGCAGTACTTC.

This clonotype has a handful of counts. The genes are TRBV4-2 and TRBJ2-5; D uncertain. Germline V gives CDR1 LGHNA, CDR2 YNFKEQ. Trimming cost V 4 bases and J 4 bases, with 13 bases left between them. The CDR3 extends over 14 amino acids. DNA of the CDR3: TGTGCCAGCAGCCCCGGCCCCCCCCCAGAGACCCAGTACTTC. Amino acids: CASSPGPPPETQYF.

This clonotype was seen repeatedly, ten times or more. The chain carries TRBV20-1 and TRBJ2-1; the match to TRBD2 covers 15 bases. The CDR3 loop spans 19 amino acids. With V trimmed by 6 bases and J by 4 bases, 16 bases remained unmatched. Germline-derived CDR1 and CDR2 are DFQATT and SNEGSKA (reference sequence). As DNA, the CDR3 is TGCAGTGCGACCGGGGGCGGGACTAGCGGGGGGAAATCATACAATGAGCAGTTCTTC. Its protein is CSATGGGTSGGKSYNEQFF.

This clonotype was detected ten times or more. V gene TRBV18 combines with J gene TRBJ2-2; D is ambiguous. The CDR3 is made up of 12 amino acids. Germline V CDR1 and CDR2: KGHSH, LQKENI. Trimming left V 8 bases short and J 3 bases short, with 7 bases between. The CDR3 loop reads CASSPDTGELFF. In nucleotides, the CDR3 is TGTGCCAGCAGCCCAGACACCGGGGAGCTGTTTTTT.

This chain links TRBV4-3 with TRBJ2-1; D gene unclear. The CDR3 sequence is 15 residues long. V dropped 0 bases and J dropped 5 bases, with 11 bases sitting between them. Per the germline V gene, CDR1 is LGHNA and CDR2 is YSLEER. This chain's CDR3 is CASSQDFTRNNEQFF. As DNA, the CDR3 is TGCGCCAGCAGCCAAGATTTCACCCGAAACAATGAGCAGTTCTTC.

The chain uses TRBV11-3 and TRBJ2-3, with unresolved D. Germline V gene data show CDR1 as SGHNT and CDR2 as YENEEA. The V end was cut by 1 base, the J end by 2 bases, with 16 bases between. This CDR3 region has 17 residues. The CDR3 DNA reads TGTGCCAGCAGCTTAGGGGTCCGGGCGTCCGACACAGATACGCAGTATTTT. Its protein product is CASSLGVRASDTDTQYF.

This clonotype was seen at least ten times. This rearrangement joins TRBV3-1 to TRBJ2-2; no reliable D call. Trimming took off 0 bases at V and 4 bases at J, with 12 bases between the two ends. The CDR3 consists of 16 residues. The V gene's germline CDR1 is LGHDT and CDR2 YNNKEL (reference sequence). The CDR3 DNA is TGTGCCAGCAGCCAAGATTTACTCTATGGCACCGGGGAGCTGTTTTTT. As protein: CASSQDLLYGTGELFF. The complete variable domain, with remaining parts taken from reference TRBV3-1 and TRBJ2-2, reads DTAVSQTPKYLVTQMGNDKSIKCEQNLGHDTMYWYKQDSKKFLKIMFSYNNKELIINETVPNRFSPKSPDKAHLNLHINSLELGDSAVYFCASSQDLLYGTGELFFGEGSRLTVL.

The chain links TRBV6-2 or TRBV6-3 to TRBJ1-6; D perhaps matches TRBD1 (6 bases). Germline V gene lookup returns CDR1 MNHEY and CDR2 SVGEGT. This CDR3 has 14 residues. Trimming pared 0 bases from V and 7 bases from J, leaving 7 bases between. The CDR3 reads CASSYSDSNSPLHF. The CDR3 region has the DNA TGTGCCAGCAGTTACTCGGACAGCAATTCACCCCTCCACTTT.